This entry lists 28 T cell receptor beta chains sequenced from one sample in a study of blood T cells in healthy people across ages. Using a J-beta primer mix together with a sample-barcoded 5' primer, a second PCR was run for roughly 6 to 11 cycles. In TCRdb, the 5' RACE reads were re-called with MiXCR into one record per CDR3 protein. The sample holds some 710,000 distinct CDR3 sequences, about 42% seen once. Material: blood. These receptors all come from a man aged 80 or over in good health.

The chain employs TRBV20-1 and TRBJ1-5; weak D call: TRBD1 (6 bases). This CDR3 has 15 residues. V gave up 3 bases and J gave up 0 bases, with 12 bases separating them. In germline, CDR1 is DFQATT, CDR2 SNEGSKA (reference sequence). The CDR3: CSASGQYYSNQPQHF. The CDR3 DNA reads as TGCAGTGCTAGTGGACAGTATTATAGCAATCAGCCCCAGCATTTT.

The CDR3 loop is CASSEERLRGEFF. As DNA, the CDR3 is TGTGCCAGCAGTGAAGAGAGGCTACGGGGTGAGTTCTTC. The chain recombines TRBV6-1 with TRBJ2-1, with D possibly matching TRBD2 (5 bases). V shed 1 base and J shed 14 bases, with 15 bases lying between them. Germline CDR1 and CDR2: MNHNS and SASEGT. The CDR3 length is 13 residues.

This chain joins TRBV18 and TRBJ2-4, with 7 bases matching TRBD2. Per the germline V gene, CDR1 is KGHSH and CDR2 is LQKENI. The CDR3 covers 14 residues. The trim removed 2 bases at V and 13 bases at J, leaving 11 bases unmatched. The CDR3 DNA reads as TGTGCCAGCTCACCATCCGGAGGACGGGAGGAGCAGTACTTC. This gives the protein CASSPSGGREEQYF. The entire variable domain, with the rest obtained from reference TRBV18 and TRBJ2-4, is as follows: NAGVMQNPRHLVRRRGQEARLRCSPMKGHSHVYWYRQLPEEGLKFMVYLQKENIIDESGMPKERFSAEFPKEGPSILRIQQVVRGDSAAYFCASSPSGGREEQYFGAGTRLSVL.

The genes are TRBV29-1 and TRBJ2-1; D unclear. V lost 6 bases and J 10 bases, leaving 13 bases between the germline ends. The CDR3 totals 11 residues. The germline V gene encodes CDR1 SQVTM and CDR2 ANQGSEA. The CDR3 region has the DNA TGCAGCGTAGCCGACCAGAGGGAGCAGTTCTTC. It is translated as CSVADQREQFF.

The chain has TRBV24-1 and TRBJ2-5; D could derive from TRBD1 or TRBD2 (5 bases each). The germline V gene encodes CDR1 KGHDR and CDR2 SFDVKD. Trimming removed 5 bases at V and 0 bases at J, with 6 bases between. CDR3 length: 13 residues. CDR3 nucleotide sequence: TGTGCCACCAGTGGGGGGAACCAAGAGACCCAGTACTTC. Residues: CATSGGNQETQYF.

V is TRBV29-1 and J is TRBJ2-7; 8 bases align to TRBD1. Germline values: CDR1 SQVTM, CDR2 ANQGSEA. The CDR3 length is 15 residues. After removal of 3 bases from V and 3 bases from J, the junction contained 10 bases not matched to a gene. The DNA for the CDR3 is TGCAGCGTTGAGGGCGGAACAGGGGGGTACTACGAGCAGTACTTC. Its translation is CSVEGGTGGYYEQYF.

This clonotype was detected only a few times. The chain employs TRBV20-1 and TRBJ2-7; the D is unclear. Trimming removed 4 bases at V and 0 bases at J, with 25 bases between. The CDR3 is 18 residues long. Germline V lookup: CDR1 DFQATT, CDR2 SNEGSKA (reference sequence). The CDR3 nucleotides read TGCAGTGCTACTCTAAACCGGGCCCCCTTGTCGAGCTCCTACGAGCAGTACTTC. Protein sequence: CSATLNRAPLSSSYEQYF.

The chain joins TRBV5-6 to TRBJ2-1; 7 nucleotides match TRBD2. The CDR3 covers 16 residues. Germline lookup yields CDR1 SGHDT and CDR2 YYEEEE. V dropped 3 bases and J dropped 3; count of bases not matched to a gene: 9. CDR3 sequence (DNA): TGTGCCAGCAGCTGGGGATCTAGCGGCTTCTACAATGAGCAGTTCTTC. This encodes CASSWGSSGFYNEQFF. The complete variable domain, with remaining parts taken from reference TRBV5-6 and TRBJ2-1, reads DAGVTQSPTHLIKTRGQQVTLRCSPKSGHDTVSWYQQALGQGPQFIFQYYEEEERQRGNFPDRFSGHQFPNYSSELNVNALLLGDSALYLCASSWGSSGFYNEQFFGPGTRLTVL.

The V gene is TRBV7-2, the J gene TRBJ2-3; D may be TRBD2 (5 bases). The CDR3 length is 14 residues. The V and J ends lost 1 base and 8 bases respectively, with 13 bases between them. From germline, CDR1 is SGHTA and CDR2 FQGNSA. The CDR3 loop reads CASSLETLRGTQYF. The CDR3, as DNA: TGTGCCAGCAGCTTAGAGACCCTCCGGGGTACGCAGTATTTT.

This clonotype was observed a few times. The chain has TRBV7-2 and TRBJ2-1; possibly TRBD1 for D (6 bases). The J call may be in error: the DNA end matches TRBJ2-7 better. CDR1 is SGHTA, CDR2 FQGNSA, per germline. There are 15 residues in the CDR3. The CDR3: CASSKAQGSYNEQYF. The CDR3 nucleotides are TGTGCCAGCAGCAAGGCACAGGGCTCCTACAATGAGCAGTACTTC.

This clonotype occurred a few times. V and J are TRBV12-3 or TRBV12-4 and TRBJ2-7; 12 nucleotides line up with TRBD2. This CDR3 region has 15 residues. J gave up 6 bases and V 1 base, and 4 bases lay outside the gene matches. The CDR3 here is CASSLGTSGTSEQYF. CDR3 coding DNA: TGTGCCAGCAGTTTAGGGACTAGCGGGACATCCGAGCAGTACTTC.

V is TRBV7-2 and J is TRBJ2-6; 9 nucleotides line up with TRBD2. The CDR3 loop spans 19 amino acids. V lost 1 base, J lost 0 bases, and 7 bases stayed unmatched. Germline CDR1 and CDR2: SGHTA and FQGNSA. The CDR3 protein is CASSLGLLAGTSGANVLTF. The CDR3 DNA is TGTGCCAGCAGCTTAGGTTTACTAGCGGGTACCTCTGGGGCCAACGTCCTGACTTTC.

This clonotype was detected a few times. The gene calls are TRBV20-1 and TRBJ1-6, with D unclear. The CDR3 totals 17 residues. V was shortened by 3 bases and J by 6 bases, with 21 bases between the two germline ends. Germline assignment: CDR1 DFQATT and CDR2 SNEGSKA (reference sequence). The CDR3, as DNA: TGCAGTGCTAGGGCTATCGGACGGAGGGTCGGTAATTCACCCCTCCACTTT. Residues: CSARAIGRRVGNSPLHF.

The J gene is TRBJ2-5, the V gene TRBV2, with D perhaps matching TRBD1 (5 bases). Trimming removed 3 bases at V and 1 base at J, with 9 bases between. The CDR3 consists of 14 residues. Germline assignment: CDR1 SNHLY and CDR2 FYNNEI. CDR3 in DNA: TGTGCCAGCAGTGACAGGGCTTCCCAAGAGACCCAGTACTTC. It encodes CASSDRASQETQYF.

This chain joins TRBV7-2 and TRBJ1-1; D is possibly TRBD1 (6 bases). The CDR3 is made up of 15 amino acids. Trimming pared 4 bases from V and 1 base from J, leaving 13 bases between. Germline CDR1 is SGHTA and CDR2 is FQGNSA. The CDR3 DNA reads as TGTGCCAGCAGCTCACCGGGACACCCGAACACTGAAGCTTTCTTT. As protein: CASSSPGHPNTEAFF.

The V and J genes are TRBV6-2 or TRBV6-3 and TRBJ2-5; 7 bases agree with TRBD1. CDR1 is MNHEY, CDR2 SVGEGT, per germline. The CDR3 totals 15 residues. Germline trimming cut 0 bases from V and 11 bases from J; bases unmatched to any gene: 12. DNA for the CDR3: TGTGCCAGCAGTTACTCGGTAGGGACAGACAATGAGCAGTACTTC. Its protein is CASSYSVGTDNEQYF.

This sequence joins TRBV5-1 and TRBJ2-1, with D tentatively TRBD1 (5 bases). CDR1 SGHRS and CDR2 YFSETQ come from the germline V gene. The V and J ends lost 0 bases and 8 bases respectively, with 12 bases between them. This CDR3 is 14 amino acids long. The CDR3 sequence: CASSLGTTSHEQFF. CDR3 coding DNA: TGCGCCAGCAGCTTGGGGACAACGAGCCATGAGCAGTTCTTC.

The V gene is TRBV6-1, the J gene TRBJ2-3; 10 bases are shared with TRBD2. The CDR3 has 19 amino acids. V shed 1 base, J shed 1 base, and the junction held 11 bases outside the gene matches. Germline lookup yields CDR1 MNHNS and CDR2 SASEGT. CDR3 coding DNA: TGTGCCAGCAGTGAAGGATCCCTAGCGGGAGTCGGGGGCACAGATACGCAGTATTTT. Its protein is CASSEGSLAGVGGTDTQYF.

Only a few counts were recorded for this clonotype. The chain links TRBV7-2 to TRBJ2-3, with D maybe TRBD2 (5 bases). The CDR3 is 15 residues long. Germline V gives CDR1 SGHTA, CDR2 FQGNSA. V was pared by 0 bases and J by 2 bases, with 9 bases between. The CDR3 protein is CASSLAGDITDTQYF. The DNA for the CDR3 is TGTGCCAGCAGCTTAGCGGGAGACATCACAGATACGCAGTATTTT.

This clonotype was counted at least ten times. Being one base from a much bigger clone, this may be a read error. The chain joins TRBV28 to TRBJ2-5, with D perhaps TRBD1 or TRBD2 (5 bases each). From germline, CDR1 is MDHEN and CDR2 SYDVKM. The CDR3 is made up of 15 amino acids. The ends were cut back, 8 bases at V and 1 base at J, with 17 bases in the middle. The CDR3 sequence is CASRDGVSFQETQYF. In DNA form, the CDR3 reads TGTGCCAGCCGGGACGGAGTAAGCTTCCAAGAGACCCAGTACTTC. The full variable domain, with the rest looked up from reference TRBV28 and TRBJ2-5, is DVKVTQSSRYLVKRTGEKVFLECVQDMDHENMFWYRQDPGLGLRLIYFSYDVKMKEKGDIPEGYSVSREKKERFSLILESASTNQTSMYLCASRDGVSFQETQYFGPGTRLLVL.

This chain joins TRBV5-1 and TRBJ2-1; TRBD2 matches at 7 bases. With V trimmed by 4 bases and J by 10 bases, 11 bases remained unmatched. Germline loops: CDR1 SGHRS, CDR2 YFSETQ. The CDR3 loop spans 14 amino acids. CDR3 sequence (DNA): TGCGCCAGCAGCGTGGTAGCGGGTAGCGCCGAGCAGTTCTTC. Amino acid sequence: CASSVVAGSAEQFF.

This clonotype appeared a few times. The chain carries TRBV28 and TRBJ2-1; 13 nucleotides agree with TRBD2. V shed 7 bases, J shed 7 bases, and the junction held 7 bases outside the gene matches. In germline, CDR1 is MDHEN, CDR2 SYDVKM. The CDR3 sequence is 15 residues long. DNA for the CDR3: TGTGCCAGCACCCGGACTAGCGGGAGTGCTAATGAGCAGTTCTTC. It yields the protein CASTRTSGSANEQFF.

This clonotype was seen a few times. J is TRBJ1-5 and V is TRBV28, with a possible D match to TRBD1 (5 bases). V lost 4 bases, J lost 1 base, and 17 bases lay in between. Germline CDR1 reads MDHEN; CDR2 reads SYDVKM. CDR3 size: 17 residues. The CDR3 sequence is CASSSTGMGVSNQPQHF. CDR3 nucleotide sequence: TGTGCCAGCAGTTCCACCGGGATGGGGGTGAGCAATCAGCCCCAGCATTTT.

The V and J genes are TRBV9 and TRBJ2-1; 10 nucleotides align to TRBD2. Germline values: CDR1 SGDLS, CDR2 YYNGEE. The J segment lost 10 bases and the V segment lost 7 bases, leaving 14 bases of the junction unmatched. The CDR3 consists of 15 residues. The CDR3 DNA reads TGTGCCAGCTCCGTTAGCGGGGGGAACTCCTACGAGCAGTTCTTC. This translates into CASSVSGGNSYEQFF.

The chain is built from TRBV27 and TRBJ1-2; TRBD1 is a possible D gene (5 bases). The germline CDR1 and CDR2 sequences are MNHEY and SMNVEV (reference sequence). V was shortened by 8 bases and J by 7 bases, with 20 bases between the two germline ends. This CDR3 has 14 residues. CDR3 in DNA: TGTGCCAGCGCACCCCGACAGAGATTTTTTGGCTACACCTTC. Translating it yields CASAPRQRFFGYTF.

This clonotype has just a few counts. This chain uses TRBV4-3 with TRBJ1-2; D uncertain. V was pared by 0 bases and J by 7 bases, with 12 bases between. The germline V gene has CDR1 LGHNA and CDR2 YSLEER. CDR3 size: 14 residues. As DNA, the CDR3 is TGCGCCAGCAGCCAAGATCGCCAGCTCTCTGGCTACACCTTC. This codes for CASSQDRQLSGYTF.

This chain joins TRBV25-1 and TRBJ2-5, with 14 positions matching TRBD2. The CDR3 runs 12 residues. Germline assignment: CDR1 MGHDK and CDR2 SYGVNS. V was pared by 9 bases and J by 12 bases, with 6 bases of the junction left unmatched. CDR3 nucleotide sequence: TGTGCCAGTAGAGGGACTAGCGGGAGAAAGTACTTC. It translates to CASRGTSGRKYF.

This chain uses TRBV5-1 with TRBJ2-2; 16 positions match TRBD2. Germline CDR1 and CDR2: SGHRS and YFSETQ. V lost 4 bases and J lost 6; bases outside the gene matches: 6. The CDR3 runs to 17 residues. CDR3 protein: CASSPGLAGGLAGELFF. The DNA for the CDR3 is TGCGCCAGCAGCCCGGGACTAGCGGGAGGGCTAGCCGGGGAGCTGTTTTTT.